This paragraph reports one T cell receptor beta chain. Its matching antigen is unknown. This entry belongs to a study of cytomegalovirus exposure and HLA in healthy donors. Study-level findings and limits: Among the most significant clusters, several appeared linked to common viral pathogens in a later analysis.

The PCR was carried out with 60 Vbeta primers and 13 Jbeta primers. Assay used: immunoSEQ multiplex PCR; TCRdb lists only in-frame clones, some missing. Of around 200,000 clones in the sample, around 80% were seen once. The CDR3 totals 16 residues. Trimming at V came to 4 bases and at J to 4 bases, leaving 8 bases not matched to a gene. Germline-derived CDR1 and CDR2 are SGHRS and YFSETQ. Sequenced: PBMCs. This clonotype was sampled from a woman in her sixties in good health and CMV-seropositive. V and J are TRBV5-1 and TRBJ2-2, with 9 positions matching TRBD1. This chain's CDR3 is CASSRVGTGPTGELFF. In DNA, the CDR3 is TGCGCCAGCAGCCGCGTCGGGACAGGGCCCACCGGGGAGCTGTTTTTT.